This record covers a single TCR beta chain. Its specificity is unknown. In the same sample, other DNA sequences code for this CDR3. The PCR contained 60 Vbeta and 13 Jbeta primers. Method: immunoSEQ multiplex PCR; TCRdb's copy keeps in-frame clones and lacks some. The sample yields 90,000 to 100,000 clones, around four fifths seen once. V dropped 2 bases and J dropped 1; count of bases not matched to a gene: 2. Germline CDR1 is SGHRS and CDR2 is YFSETQ. This CDR3 has 14 amino acids. This sample is part of a study of cytomegalovirus exposure and HLA in healthy donors. For the study at large: Out of approximately 170 million T cells, an earlier analysis found roughly 110 million unique TCR beta sequences in total.

Study-level points and caveats: As immune exposure information, only CMV serostatus was available.

The chain recombines TRBV5-1 with TRBJ2-5; 7 positions match TRBD1. The receptor comes from a woman in her thirties or forties in good health and CMV-seronegative. Sequenced sample: PBMCs. The CDR3 spells CASSLGTAQETQYF. Here the CDR3 DNA reads TGCGCCAGCAGCTTAGGGACAGCCCAAGAGACCCAGTACTTC.